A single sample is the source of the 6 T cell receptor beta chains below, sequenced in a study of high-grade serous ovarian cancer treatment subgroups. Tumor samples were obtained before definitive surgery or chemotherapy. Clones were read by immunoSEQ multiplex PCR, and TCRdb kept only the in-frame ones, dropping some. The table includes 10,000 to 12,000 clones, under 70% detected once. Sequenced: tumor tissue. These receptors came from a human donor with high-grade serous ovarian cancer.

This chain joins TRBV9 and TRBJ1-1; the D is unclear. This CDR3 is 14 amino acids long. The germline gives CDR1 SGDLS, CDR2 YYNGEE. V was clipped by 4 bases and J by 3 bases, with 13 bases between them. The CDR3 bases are TGTGCCAGCAGCCCGACCGGAACGGACACTGAAGCTTTCTTT. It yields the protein CASSPTGTDTEAFF.

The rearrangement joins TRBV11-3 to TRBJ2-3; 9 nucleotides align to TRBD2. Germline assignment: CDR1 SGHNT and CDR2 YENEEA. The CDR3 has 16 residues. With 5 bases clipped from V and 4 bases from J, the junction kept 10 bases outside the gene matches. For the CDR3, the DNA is TGTGCCAGCAGCCCGGGCGGGGGGGCTTTCGCAGATACGCAGTATTTT. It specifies CASSPGGGAFADTQYF.

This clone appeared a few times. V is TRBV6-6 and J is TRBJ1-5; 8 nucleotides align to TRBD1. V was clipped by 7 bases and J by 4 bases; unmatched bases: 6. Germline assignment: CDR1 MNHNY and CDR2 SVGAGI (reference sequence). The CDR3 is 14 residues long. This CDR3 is CASIGTGPNQPQHF. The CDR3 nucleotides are TGTGCCAGCATTGGGACAGGACCGAATCAGCCCCAGCATTTT.

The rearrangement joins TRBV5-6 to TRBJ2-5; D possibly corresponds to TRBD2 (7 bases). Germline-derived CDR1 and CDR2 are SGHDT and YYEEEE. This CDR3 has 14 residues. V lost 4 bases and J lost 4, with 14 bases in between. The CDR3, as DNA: TGTGCCAGCAGCCGAGGGGGGGTTCGAGAGACCCAGTACTTC. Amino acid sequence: CASSRGGVRETQYF.

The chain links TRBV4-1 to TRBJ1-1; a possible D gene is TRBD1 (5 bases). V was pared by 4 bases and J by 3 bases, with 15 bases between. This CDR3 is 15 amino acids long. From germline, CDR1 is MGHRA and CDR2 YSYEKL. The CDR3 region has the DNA TGCGCCAGCAGCCCTACGAGAATGGGGGACACTGAAGCTTTCTTT. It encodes CASSPTRMGDTEAFF.

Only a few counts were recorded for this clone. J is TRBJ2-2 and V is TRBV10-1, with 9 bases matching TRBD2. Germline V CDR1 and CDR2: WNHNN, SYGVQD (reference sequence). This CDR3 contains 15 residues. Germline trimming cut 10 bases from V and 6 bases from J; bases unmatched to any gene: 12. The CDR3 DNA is TGCGCCATCCGGGTAGCGGGAGAGGGGGCCGGGGAGCTGTTTTTT. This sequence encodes CAIRVAGEGAGELFF.